This T cell receptor (beta chain) emerged from a study of cytomegalovirus exposure and HLA in healthy donors (dated by TCRdb to between 2016 and 2019). Study-level background: According to an earlier analysis of 587 of the donors, about 179 million T cells yielded approximately 120 million unique TCR beta sequences and approximately 280 Gb of sequence data. An earlier analysis of roughly 600 of the donors used high-throughput TCR beta sequencing to judge whether each TCR beta V gene segment behaved as functional or pseudogenic. Roughly 300 gigabases of sequencing data and around 90 million unique TCR sequences made up an early release that covered fewer than 650 HLA-typed donors. Every repertoire in the discovery cohort had been generated on one and the same sequencing platform. The genetic ancestry cluster associated with self-reported Caucasian donors included about four fifths of the roughly 400 genotyped donors. A later analysis re-analyzed previously published TCR beta repertoires from approximately 700 donors and added high-resolution HLA genotyping to study TCR occurrence patterns. Typing coverage differed by locus: A, B, C, DRB1 and DQB1 were typed in about 629-640 donors, DQA1 in roughly 500, DPA1 in some 610, and DPB1 in 472. Donor age, sex, ethnicity and CMV serostatus were compiled alongside the repertoire data. A handful of DR-DQ haplotypes were handled as single units for association and clustering because linkage in the cohort was strong. The study used immunosequencing to profile the T cell repertoires of 670 or so subjects and linked those repertoires to cytomegalovirus serostatus. The aim of the study was to test whether cataloging public T cell receptors could identify signatures of past pathogen exposure. Rather than using new phenotypic data, the later analysis identified candidate immune exposures from TCR beta sequences and from how often those sequences occurred across donors. A later genetic analysis took genome-wide SNP genotypes for about 55% of the roughly 670 donors and used that subset as a discovery cohort. The study combined high-throughput TCR immunosequencing, statistical association of individual TCRs with disease status, and machine learning to predict cytomegalovirus infection status. HLA typing included class I and class II loci at four-digit resolution. In addition to the first cohort of around 670 subjects, a separate validation cohort of some 120 different subjects was used. Among about 410 genotyped donors of the cohort, an average of roughly 230,000 unique TCR beta nucleotide sequences was sequenced per donor, of which about 18% were non-productive. The paper's findings and limits, for the study overall: In a later genetic analysis, a missense DCLRE1C variant was associated with V-gene and J-gene trimming of TCR beta chains, and the association was replicated in an independent cohort. Some IMGT-functional V segments, including TRBV6-2 and TRBV6-3, could not be distinguished by the 87-base-pair reads and were therefore excluded. The authors suggested that the approach could potentially be generalized to other disease states and immunological phenotypes. Immune exposure information for the cohort was limited to CMV serostatus. When HLA alleles, especially DR and DQ, strongly co-occurred, attributing TCR associations to individual alleles was difficult. A later analysis found that TCR association rates varied across HLA loci, with DRB1 alleles showing the most associated TCRs and HLA-C alleles the fewest. In a later analysis, HLA-associated TCR beta chains were found to be more clonally expanded and to have lower generation probabilities than equally common non-associated chains. Across donors, most TCR sequences were observed very rarely, whereas some public TCRs were present in many individuals. Because some donors lacked HLA typing at each locus, the association tests relied only on the typed subset. Because counts were too low, under 20 rarely observed V segments, including chromosome 9 orphons, were left out of the earlier analysis of 587 of the donors. A further reported finding was that TCR beta sequences accurately predicted the HLA-A and HLA-B alleles for most subjects in the first cohort. A few of the identified cytomegalovirus-associated TCR beta chains were confirmed in vitro to be specific for cytomegalovirus antigens. Roughly uniform sequencing depth across donors was assumed in presence/absence analyses, although this assumption may not hold. Only TCR beta chains were sequenced in this cohort, and the absence of alpha or paired-chain data limited detectable features. A cluster of highly shared sequence variants was judged likely to represent a technical artifact of the sequencing pipeline. Compared with the approximately 600-donor mean, donors in an Asian-associated ancestry cluster had fewer N-insertions in productive TCRs, according to a later genetic analysis. Several of the top co-occurrence clusters appeared to be linked to parvovirus B19, influenza, CMV and Epstein-Barr virus, according to a later analysis. In both the original and validation cohorts, the classifier was reported to diagnose cytomegalovirus status with high specificity and sensitivity. An earlier analysis of some 590 of the donors showed that most TCR beta V segments appeared in productive rearrangements either about 90% or about 30% of the time, which broadly matched IMGT annotations. Most CMV-associated TCR beta chains appeared to be HLA-restricted in a later analysis, and the HLA associations seemed to be driven largely by CMV exposure. A later analysis associated 15,000 to 20,000 TCR beta sequences with specific HLA alleles at a false discovery rate of 0.05. Correlated functional status among segregating V segments might reflect linkage disequilibrium, but an unknown experimental factor could not be ruled out. In the study, some 180 TCR beta chains were listed as associated with cytomegalovirus.

The cohort comprised around 700 healthy bone marrow donors. All cohort members were sampled while nominally healthy, although unrecorded immune exposures were likely present. The donor tested CMV seropositive, placing the donor among the approximately 290 seropositive members of the cohort. Every donor gave a peripheral blood sample, and the peripheral blood mononuclear cells from that sample were used for TCR beta sequencing. The Qiagen DNeasy Blood Extraction Kit was used to extract genomic DNA from the blood cell samples. Details on this clone: The antigen it recognizes is unknown. No base-level quality is on record; no much larger clone is a single base apart.

The CDR3 has 12 amino acids, counting the end cysteine and phenylalanine. Only CDR3 DNA is held: 36 bases, read in frame from base 1. Looking up the germline V gene (reference sequence) yields CDR1 LNHDA and CDR2 SQIVND. The germline V and J ends show losses of 6 bases and 7 bases respectively, and no gene match explains 5 bases of the junction. Libraries were built with the immunoSEQ multiplex PCR assay. The multiplex PCR relied on a mix of 60 forward primers for TCR Vbeta segments and 13 reverse primers for TCR Jbeta segments. A multiplex PCR assay on genomic DNA amplified the CDR3 region of rearranged TCR beta genes. The amplified TCR beta libraries were sequenced on the Illumina HiSeq System as 87-base-pair reads. In the source study's methods: Across the 670 or so repertoires, a later analysis counted tens of millions of unique TCR beta chains, 9 million to 14 million of which were shared by at least two donors. A nearest-neighbor algorithm error-corrected the raw reads and collapsed the reads into unique sequences, merging closely related sequences to remove PCR and sequencing errors. Alignment of CDR3 sequences to IMGT reference sequences was used to assign V, D and J gene segments. For a sequence to be retained, a match of at least six nucleotides to both a V gene segment and a J gene segment was required. A rearrangement counted as productive if the CDR3 had no stop codons and remained in frame with V and J, and every other rearrangement counted as non-productive. Following IMGT convention, CDR3 was defined as the stretch from the second conserved V-encoded cysteine to the conserved J-encoded phenylalanine. In an earlier analysis of around 640 of the donors, sequences lacking an unambiguous match to a single V gene segment were excluded. In an earlier analysis of some 590 of the donors, a V segment was called functional when productive rearrangements were above 56.7%, and segregating when the standard deviation between donors exceeded 5%. A statistical classification framework was developed to diagnose cytomegalovirus status using the catalog of TCR beta chain sequences. In a later analysis, TCR nucleotide sequences were compared against IMGT/GENE-DB human TR gene sequences so that V and J genes could be assigned. The TCRdist pipeline was used in a later analysis to assign CDR3 sequences and most-parsimonious VDJ recombination scenarios. A later analysis defined each TCR beta chain by its CDR3 amino acid sequence plus V-gene family, and excluded reads lacking a unique V-gene family. A later analysis removed 550 to 700 highly shared, low-generation-probability nucleotide sequences to deal with suspected cross-contamination and a sequencing artifact. In a later analysis, a clonal expansion index for each public chain was calculated from normalized within-repertoire ranks of inferred template counts. Generation probabilities in a later analysis came from a VDJ recombination model fitted to out-of-frame rearrangements, and those results were checked against IGoR. In a later analysis, hypergeometric tests were used to score TCR-TCR, TCR-HLA and TCR-CMV co-occurrence, with a repertoire-size bias correction applied to TCR pairs. To estimate false discovery rates, a later analysis permuted the HLA or CMV assignments 20 times. In a later analysis, co-occurring TCRs were grouped with DBSCAN, and TCRdist sequence similarity was added when clustering was performed within HLA-allele-positive subsets. Co-occurrence clustering excluded repertoires with fewer than 30,000 or more than 120,000 public chains, plus five with anomalous nucleotide sharing. The table comes from immuneACCESS by way of TCRdb, which keeps in-frame sequences with V and J called. Part of the clones is missing from these tables; in studies checked, under half for an unresolved V gene and the rest for unknown reasons. V and J calls and clone size are as listed in that table; D and trimming were resolved from the DNA. In all, the sample holds over 120,000 clones, and approximately 80% of those were seen once. The top ten clonotypes cover 2% to 2.5% of the sample.

The material sequenced was PBMCs. The source is a woman between 18 and 30 years old in good health and CMV-seropositive. The chain is assembled from TRBV19 and TRBJ1-2; a stretch of 7 junction bases matches TRBD1. At the DNA level, the sequence is TGTGCCAGTAGAGAGGGGGCGCGTGGCTACACCTTC. It translates to CASREGARGYTF.